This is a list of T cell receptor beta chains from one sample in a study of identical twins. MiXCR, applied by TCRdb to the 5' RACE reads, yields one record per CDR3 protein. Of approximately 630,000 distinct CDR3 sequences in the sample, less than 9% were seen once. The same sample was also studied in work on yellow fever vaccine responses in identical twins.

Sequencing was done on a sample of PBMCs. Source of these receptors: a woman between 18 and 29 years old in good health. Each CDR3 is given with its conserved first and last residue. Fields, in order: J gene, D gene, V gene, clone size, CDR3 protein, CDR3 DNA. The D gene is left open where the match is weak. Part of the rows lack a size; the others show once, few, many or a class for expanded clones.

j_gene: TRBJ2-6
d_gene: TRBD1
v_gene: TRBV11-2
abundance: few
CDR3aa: CASSLATGAGANVLTF
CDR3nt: TGTGCCAGCAGCTTAGCTACAGGGGCTGGGGCCAACGTCCTGACTTTC

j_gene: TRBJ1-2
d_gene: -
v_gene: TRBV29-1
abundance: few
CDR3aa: CSVEKGYYGYTF
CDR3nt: TGCAGCGTTGAAAAGGGGTACTATGGCTACACCTTC

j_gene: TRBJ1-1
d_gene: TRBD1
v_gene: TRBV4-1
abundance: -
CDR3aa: CASSQVGQGSPTEAFF
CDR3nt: TGCGCCAGCAGCCAAGTCGGACAGGGTAGCCCCACTGAAGCTTTCTTT

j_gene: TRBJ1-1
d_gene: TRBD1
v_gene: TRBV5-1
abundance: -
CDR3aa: CASSLGLSTGMNTEAFF
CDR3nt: TGCGCCAGCAGCTTGGGCCTATCGACAGGGATGAACACTGAAGCTTTCTTT

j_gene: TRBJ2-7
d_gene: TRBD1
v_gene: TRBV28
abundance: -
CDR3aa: CASSSTPGQSSYEQYF
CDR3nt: TGTGCCAGCAGTTCAACCCCGGGACAGAGCTCCTACGAGCAGTACTTC

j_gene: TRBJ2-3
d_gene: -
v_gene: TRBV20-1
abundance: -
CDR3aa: CCAQGADTQYF
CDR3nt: TGCTGTGCTCAAGGGGCAGATACGCAGTATTTT

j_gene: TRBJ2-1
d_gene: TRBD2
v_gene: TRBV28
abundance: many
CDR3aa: CASSLPLAVSYNEQFF
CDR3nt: TGTGCCAGCAGTTTACCCCTAGCGGTTTCCTACAATGAGCAGTTCTTC

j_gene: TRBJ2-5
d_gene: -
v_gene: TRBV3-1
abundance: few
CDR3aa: CASSQGAHETQYF
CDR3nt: TGTGCCAGCAGCCAAGGGGCCCACGAGACCCAGTACTTC

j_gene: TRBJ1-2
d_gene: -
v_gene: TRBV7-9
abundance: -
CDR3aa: CASTMDSYGYTF
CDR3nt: TGTGCCAGCACCATGGACAGCTATGGCTACACCTTC

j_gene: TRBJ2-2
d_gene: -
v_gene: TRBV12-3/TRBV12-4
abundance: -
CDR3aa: CASSSSYGELFF
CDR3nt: TGTGCCAGCAGTTCCTCCTACGGGGAGCTGTTTTTT

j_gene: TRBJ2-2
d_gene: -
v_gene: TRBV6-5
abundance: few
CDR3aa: CASSYLGGTGELFF
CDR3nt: TGTGCCAGCAGTTACTTAGGGGGCACCGGGGAGCTGTTTTTT

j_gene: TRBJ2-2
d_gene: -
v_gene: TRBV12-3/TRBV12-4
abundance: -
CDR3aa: CASSFGVGQGHTGELFF
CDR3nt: TGTGCCAGCAGTTTTGGGGTGGGTCAGGGGCACACCGGGGAGCTGTTTTTT

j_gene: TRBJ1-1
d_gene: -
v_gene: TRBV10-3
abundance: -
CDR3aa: CAISDGNTEAFF
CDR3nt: TGTGCCATCAGTGACGGGAACACTGAAGCTTTCTTT

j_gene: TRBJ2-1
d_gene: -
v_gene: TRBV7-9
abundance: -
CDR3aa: CASSLVRGYNEQFF
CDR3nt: TGTGCCAGCAGCTTAGTGAGGGGGTACAATGAGCAGTTCTTC

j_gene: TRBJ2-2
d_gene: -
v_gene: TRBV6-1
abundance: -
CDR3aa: CASMSTGELFF
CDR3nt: TGTGCCAGCATGTCCACCGGGGAGCTGTTTTTT

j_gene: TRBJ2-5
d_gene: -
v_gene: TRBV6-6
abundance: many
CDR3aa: CASSRSQETQYF
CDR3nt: TGTGCCAGCAGTCGCAGTCAGGAGACCCAGTACTTC

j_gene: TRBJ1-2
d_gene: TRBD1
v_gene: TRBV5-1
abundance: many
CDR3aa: CASSLGQGSGNYGYTF
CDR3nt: TGCGCCAGCAGCTTAGGACAGGGGTCGGGGAACTATGGCTACACCTTC

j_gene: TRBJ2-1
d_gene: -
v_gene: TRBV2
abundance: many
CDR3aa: CASSGGPTQPYNEQFF
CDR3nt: TGTGCCAGCAGTGGCGGACCGACCCAGCCCTACAATGAGCAGTTCTTC

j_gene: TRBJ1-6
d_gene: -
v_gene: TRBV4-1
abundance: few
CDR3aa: CASSPGHDNSPLHF
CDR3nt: TGCGCCAGCAGCCCGGGACATGATAATTCACCCCTCCACTTT

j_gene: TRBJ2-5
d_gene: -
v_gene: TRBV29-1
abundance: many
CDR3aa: CSVDGTLGETQYF
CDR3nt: TGCAGCGTTGATGGAACACTTGGAGAGACCCAGTACTTC

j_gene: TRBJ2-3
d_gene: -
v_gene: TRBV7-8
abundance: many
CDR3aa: CASSKGTSTDTQYF
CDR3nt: TGTGCCAGCAGCAAGGGGACTAGCACAGATACGCAGTATTTT

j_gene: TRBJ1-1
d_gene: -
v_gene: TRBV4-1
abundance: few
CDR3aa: CASSQERLRTEAFF
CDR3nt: TGCGCCAGCAGCCAAGAACGGTTGAGGACTGAAGCTTTCTTT

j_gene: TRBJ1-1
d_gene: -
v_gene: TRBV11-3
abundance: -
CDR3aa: CASSPTYNDRNTEAFF
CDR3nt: TGTGCCAGCAGTCCCACTTATAATGACAGAAACACTGAAGCTTTCTTT

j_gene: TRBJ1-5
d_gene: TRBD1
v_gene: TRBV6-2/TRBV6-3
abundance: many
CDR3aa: CASSYEGTGYQPQHF
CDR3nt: TGTGCCAGCAGTTACGAGGGGACAGGGTATCAGCCCCAGCATTTT

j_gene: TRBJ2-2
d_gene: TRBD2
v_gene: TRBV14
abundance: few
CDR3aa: CASRGGSSGRASTGELFF
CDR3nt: TGTGCCAGCAGGGGCGGGAGTAGCGGGAGAGCCAGCACCGGGGAGCTGTTTTTT

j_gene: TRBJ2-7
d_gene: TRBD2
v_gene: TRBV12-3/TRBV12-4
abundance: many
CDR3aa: CASSLALGTSGRAVNYEQYF
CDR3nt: TGTGCCAGCAGTTTAGCTTTGGGGACTAGCGGGAGAGCCGTTAACTACGAGCAGTACTTC

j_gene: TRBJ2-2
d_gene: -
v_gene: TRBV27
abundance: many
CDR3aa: CASRSDPNTGELFF
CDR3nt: TGTGCCAGCAGATCCGACCCGAACACCGGGGAGCTGTTTTTT

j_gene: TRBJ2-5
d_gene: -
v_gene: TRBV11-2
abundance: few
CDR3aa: CASSLVRGAETQYF
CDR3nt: TGTGCCAGCAGCTTAGTAAGGGGCGCGGAGACCCAGTACTTC

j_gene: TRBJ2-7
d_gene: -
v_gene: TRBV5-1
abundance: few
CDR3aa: CASSSVRINYEQYF
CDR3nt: TGCGCCAGCAGCTCAGTACGGATCAACTACGAGCAGTACTTC

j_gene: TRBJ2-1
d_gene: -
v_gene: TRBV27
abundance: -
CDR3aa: CASRPIKGGEQFF
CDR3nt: TGTGCCAGCAGACCGATCAAAGGTGGTGAGCAGTTCTTC

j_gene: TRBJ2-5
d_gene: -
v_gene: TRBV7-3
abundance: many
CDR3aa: CASSPTGAVLYQETQYF
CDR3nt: TGTGCCAGCAGCCCTACGGGGGCGGTCCTGTACCAAGAGACCCAGTACTTC

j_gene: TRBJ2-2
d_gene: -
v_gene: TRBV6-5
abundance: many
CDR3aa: CASSSPGVKRTNTGELFF
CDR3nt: TGTGCCAGCAGTTCCCCCGGGGTGAAACGAACTAACACCGGGGAGCTGTTTTTT

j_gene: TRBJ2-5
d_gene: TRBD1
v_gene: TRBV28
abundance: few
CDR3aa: CASSIPTGRETQYF
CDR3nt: TGTGCCAGCAGTATCCCGACAGGGAGAGAGACCCAGTACTTC

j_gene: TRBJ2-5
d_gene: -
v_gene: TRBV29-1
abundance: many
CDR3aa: CSVIVLTQETQYF
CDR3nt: TGCAGCGTCATCGTTCTCACCCAAGAGACCCAGTACTTC

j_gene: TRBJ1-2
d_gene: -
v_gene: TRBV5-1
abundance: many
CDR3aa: CASSLGEGLRGYTF
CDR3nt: TGCGCCAGCAGCTTGGGTGAGGGCCTGCGGGGCTACACCTTC

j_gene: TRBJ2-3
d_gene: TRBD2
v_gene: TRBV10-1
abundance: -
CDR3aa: CASSESVGLAGDTQYF
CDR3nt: TGCGCCAGCAGTGAGTCGGTTGGACTAGCGGGTGATACGCAGTATTTT

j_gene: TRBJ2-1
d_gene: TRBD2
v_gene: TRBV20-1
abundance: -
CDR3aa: CSARGVPIGLAGGLGIHEQFF
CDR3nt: TGCAGTGCTAGGGGGGTTCCGATTGGACTAGCGGGCGGACTGGGGATCCATGAGCAGTTCTTC

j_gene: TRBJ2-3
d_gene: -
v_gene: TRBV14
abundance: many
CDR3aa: CASSPRTDPDTQYF
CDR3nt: TGTGCCAGCAGCCCGAGGACAGATCCAGATACGCAGTATTTT

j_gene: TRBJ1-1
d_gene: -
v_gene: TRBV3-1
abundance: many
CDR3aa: CASSPQKPLNTEAFF
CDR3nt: TGTGCCAGCAGTCCCCAAAAACCCCTGAACACTGAAGCTTTCTTT

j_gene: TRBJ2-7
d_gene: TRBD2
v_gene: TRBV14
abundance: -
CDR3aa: CASSQPRLAGGPHEQYF
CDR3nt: TGTGCCAGCAGCCAACCCCGACTAGCGGGAGGGCCCCACGAGCAGTACTTC

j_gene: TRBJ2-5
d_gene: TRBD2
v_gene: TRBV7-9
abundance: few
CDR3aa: CASSPGSGASQETQYF
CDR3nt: TGTGCCAGCAGCCCCGGGAGCGGGGCTTCCCAAGAGACCCAGTACTTC

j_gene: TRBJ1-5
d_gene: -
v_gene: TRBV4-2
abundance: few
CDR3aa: CASSPEGGNSNQPQHF
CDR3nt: TGTGCCAGCAGTCCGGAAGGGGGTAATAGCAATCAGCCCCAGCATTTT

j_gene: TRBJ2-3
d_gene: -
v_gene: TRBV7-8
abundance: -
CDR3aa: CASSLAVGGLTDTQYF
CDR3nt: TGTGCCAGCAGCTTAGCGGTCGGGGGGCTCACAGATACGCAGTATTTT

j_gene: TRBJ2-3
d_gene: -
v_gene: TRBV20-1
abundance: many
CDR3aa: CSAILLGDTQYF
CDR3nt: TGCAGTGCGATCTTACTAGGTGATACGCAGTATTTT

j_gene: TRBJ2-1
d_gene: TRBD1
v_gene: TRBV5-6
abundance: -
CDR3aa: CASSWDRALSYNEQFF
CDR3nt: TGTGCCAGCAGCTGGGACAGGGCCCTCTCCTACAATGAGCAGTTCTTC

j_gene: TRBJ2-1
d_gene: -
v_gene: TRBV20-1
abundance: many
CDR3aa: CSAKRGGPNNEQFF
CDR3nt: TGCAGTGCTAAACGGGGAGGTCCTAACAATGAGCAGTTCTTC

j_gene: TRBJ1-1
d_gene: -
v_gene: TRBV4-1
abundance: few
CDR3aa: CASSQPREGTEAFF
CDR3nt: TGCGCCAGCAGCCAACCCAGGGAGGGCACTGAAGCTTTCTTT

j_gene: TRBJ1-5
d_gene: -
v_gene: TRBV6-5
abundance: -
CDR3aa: CASSWNRLSNQPQHF
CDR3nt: TGTGCCAGCAGTTGGAACCGACTTAGCAATCAGCCCCAGCATTTT

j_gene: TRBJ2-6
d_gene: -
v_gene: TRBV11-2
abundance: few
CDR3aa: CASSSRIAGANVLTF
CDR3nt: TGTGCCAGCAGCTCCAGGATCGCGGGGGCCAACGTCCTGACTTTC

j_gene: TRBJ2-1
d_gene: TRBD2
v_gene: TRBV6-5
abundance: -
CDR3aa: CASSHASGLVEQFF
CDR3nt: TGTGCCAGCAGTCACGCTAGCGGGCTAGTGGAGCAGTTCTTC